These 20 T cell receptor beta chains came from one sample sequenced in a study of blood T cell repertoires in COVID-19. Clones were read by immunoSEQ multiplex PCR, and TCRdb kept only the in-frame ones, dropping some. The sample holds over 200,000 clones, roughly 91% seen once. Sequenced: PBMCs or T cells enriched from blood (not recorded which). Receptor source: a woman in her twenties or thirties with acute COVID-19.

The rearrangement links TRBV13 to TRBJ2-7; 8 bases fit TRBD1. This CDR3 comprises 14 residues. The germline V gene has CDR1 PRHDT and CDR2 FYEKMQ (reference sequence). V lost 1 base and J lost 3; bases outside the gene matches: 2. This CDR3 is CASSLEGTGYEQYF. The CDR3 nucleotides read TGTGCCAGCAGCTTAGAAGGGACAGGCTACGAGCAGTACTTC.

The chain combines TRBV6-4 with TRBJ2-3; D is perhaps TRBD2 (6 bases). V lost 8 bases, J lost 0 bases, and 12 bases lay in between. Germline V CDR1 and CDR2: MRHNA, SNTAGT. This CDR3 comprises 14 residues. The CDR3 loop is CASAKRASTDTQYF. CDR3 DNA: TGTGCCAGCGCCAAGCGGGCTAGCACAGATACGCAGTATTTT.

This sequence joins TRBV28 and TRBJ1-6; the match to TRBD1 covers 9 bases. Germline lookup yields CDR1 MDHEN and CDR2 SYDVKM. J gave up 7 bases and V 3 bases, and 13 bases lay outside the gene matches. The CDR3 has 18 residues. CDR3 sequence: CASSFPGQGGWRNSPLHF. CDR3 nucleotides: TGTGCCAGCAGTTTCCCGGGACAGGGTGGGTGGCGAAATTCACCCCTCCACTTT.

V gene TRBV7-7 combines with J gene TRBJ2-3; perhaps TRBD2 as D (6 bases). With 5 bases removed from V and 4 bases from J, the gap between germline ends came to 19 bases. CDR3 length: 16 residues. Germline CDR1 is SSHAT and CDR2 is FNYEAQ (reference sequence). DNA for the CDR3: TGTGCCAGCAGCCCGACTAGGGGTAGTTTAGCAGATACGCAGTATTTT. Protein product: CASSPTRGSLADTQYF.

The genes are TRBV5-1 and TRBJ2-1, with TRBD1 matching over 8 bases. J lost 8 bases, V lost 0 bases, and 10 bases had no gene match. Germline V gives CDR1 SGHRS, CDR2 YFSETQ. The CDR3 is 16 amino acids. The CDR3 DNA follows: TGCGCCAGCAGCTTGGCCAGACAGGGGTCTGGGGATGAGCAGTTCTTC. It is translated as CASSLARQGSGDEQFF.

The chain joins TRBV4-1 to TRBJ2-3, with D perhaps matching TRBD2 (6 bases). The CDR3 totals 15 residues. V was cut by 1 base and J by 4 bases, with 12 bases left in between. Germline-derived CDR1 and CDR2 are MGHRA and YSYEKL. As DNA, the CDR3 is TGCGCCAGCAGCCAAGGTCCTAGCGCGGCAGATACGCAGTATTTT. Its translation is CASSQGPSAADTQYF.

The chain combines TRBV7-6 with TRBJ1-2; D gene unclear. The CDR3 extends over 15 amino acids. Germline assignment: CDR1 SGHVS and CDR2 FNYEAQ. The V and J ends lost 4 bases and 6 bases respectively, with 18 bases between them. CDR3: CASSSTSTRGHGYTF. The DNA for the CDR3 is TGTGCCAGCAGCTCCACTTCGACAAGAGGGCATGGCTACACCTTC. The full variable domain, completed using reference TRBV7-6 and TRBJ1-2, is GAGVSQSPRYKVTKRGQDVALRCDPISGHVSLYWYRQALGQGPEFLTYFNYEAQQDKSGLPNDRFSAERPEGSISTLTIQRTEQRDSAMYRCASSSTSTRGHGYTFGSGTRLTVV.

In this sample, this clone turned up a few times. V and J are TRBV5-6 and TRBJ2-5, with a tentative D call TRBD2 (5 bases). The CDR3 sequence is 14 residues long. Germline V gene data show CDR1 as SGHDT and CDR2 as YYEEEE. V dropped 0 bases and J dropped 2 bases, with 8 bases sitting between them. The DNA of the CDR3 is TGTGCCAGCAGCTTGGGGTTAGCGCAAGAGACCCAGTACTTC. As protein: CASSLGLAQETQYF.

The J gene is TRBJ1-6, the V gene TRBV5-6, with a weak D call TRBD1 (6 bases). This CDR3 spans 16 amino acids. Germline V gene data show CDR1 as SGHDT and CDR2 as YYEEEE. Trimming took 4 bases from V and 7 from J, leaving 18 bases between them. The CDR3 sequence: CASSAWTAHWNSPLHF. For the CDR3, the DNA is TGTGCCAGCAGCGCGTGGACAGCCCATTGGAATTCACCCCTCCACTTT. Drawing the rest from reference TRBV5-6 and TRBJ1-6, the complete variable domain is DAGVTQSPTHLIKTRGQQVTLRCSPKSGHDTVSWYQQALGQGPQFIFQYYEEEERQRGNFPDRFSGHQFPNYSSELNVNALLLGDSALYLCASSAWTAHWNSPLHFGNGTRLTVT.

This clone was found once. The rearrangement joins TRBV9 to TRBJ1-4; perhaps TRBD1 as D (5 bases). V was clipped by 0 bases and J by 7 bases, with 19 bases between them. The CDR3 has 17 amino acids. Germline CDR1 reads SGDLS; CDR2 reads YYNGEE. CDR3 region: CASSVGLGTGSGEKLFF. As DNA, the CDR3 is TGTGCCAGCAGCGTAGGACTAGGGACCGGGAGTGGTGAAAAACTGTTTTTT. Using reference TRBV9 and TRBJ1-4 for the parts outside the CDR3, the full variable domain is DSGVTQTPKHLITATGQRVTLRCSPRSGDLSVYWYQQSLDQGLQFLIQYYNGEERAKGNILERFSAQQFPDLHSELNLSSLELGDSALYFCASSVGLGTGSGEKLFFGSGTQLSVL.

This chain links TRBV6-5 with TRBJ1-2; 7 nucleotides match TRBD1. This CDR3 region has 14 residues. CDR1 is MNHEY, CDR2 SVGAGI, per germline. Trimming cost V 1 base and J 8 bases; bases outside gene matches: 7. The CDR3 region is CASSYYDRAGGYTF. The CDR3 DNA sequence: TGTGCCAGCAGTTACTACGACAGGGCGGGAGGCTACACCTTC.

The V gene is TRBV28, the J gene TRBJ1-5; D remains unclear. Trimming removed 5 bases at V and 6 bases at J, with 14 bases between. Looked up from germline, CDR1 is MDHEN and CDR2 is SYDVKM. CDR3 length: 14 amino acids. The CDR3 region has the DNA TGTGCCAGCAGTCAACTTGGGGAGGCTCAGCCCCAGCATTTT. It specifies CASSQLGEAQPQHF.

V usage is TRBV7-9 and J usage is TRBJ2-7; 11 bases match TRBD2. This CDR3 is 15 amino acids long. The germline CDR1 and CDR2 sequences are SEHNR and FQNEAQ (reference sequence). V shed 5 bases and J 2 bases; nucleotides not matched to a gene: 5. Here the CDR3 DNA reads TGTGCCAGCAGCGGGACTAGCGGCAGGACCTACGAGCAGTACTTC. Translation gives CASSGTSGRTYEQYF.

CDR3 amino acids: CASSLVLGSTEAFF. Here the CDR3 DNA reads TGCGCCAGCAGCTTGGTTCTGGGCTCCACTGAAGCTTTCTTT. The rearrangement joins TRBV5-1 to TRBJ1-1; D not certain. The CDR3 runs to 14 residues. V was pared by 0 bases and J by 4 bases, with 10 bases between. CDR1 and CDR2 from the germline V gene are SGHRS and YFSETQ.

The chain links TRBV13 to TRBJ1-2, with TRBD1 as a possible D gene (5 bases). This CDR3 has 14 residues. V was cut by 5 bases and J by 2 bases, with 12 bases left in between. CDR1 is PRHDT, CDR2 FYEKMQ, per germline (reference sequence). DNA of the CDR3: TGTGCCAGCAGCGCGACAGTTACCAACTATGGCTACACCTTC. Encoded protein: CASSATVTNYGYTF.

The V and J genes are TRBV27 and TRBJ2-5; TRBD2 might be the D (6 bases). The CDR3 loop spans 14 amino acids. In germline, CDR1 is MNHEY, CDR2 SMNVEV (reference sequence). V lost 5 bases and J lost 3, with 13 bases in between. In DNA, the CDR3 is TGTGCCAGCAGTCCCGGAGGGTATGAAGAGACCCAGTACTTC. Translation gives CASSPGGYEETQYF.

The rearrangement joins TRBV3-1 (or the pseudogene TRBV3-2) to TRBJ1-6; perhaps TRBD1 as D (6 bases). This CDR3 is built from 16 residues. Per the germline V gene, CDR1 is LGHDT and CDR2 is YNNKEL (reference sequence). V lost 0 bases, J lost 6 bases, and 12 bases lay in between. CDR3 nucleotides: TGTGCCAGCAGCCAAGAGCCCGGGGGGCTTAATTCACCCCTCCACTTT. Translated, it gives CASSQEPGGLNSPLHF.

The chain couples TRBV19 to TRBJ2-7; D is undetermined. CDR1 is LNHDA, CDR2 SQIVND, per germline (reference sequence). V gave up 3 bases and J gave up 0 bases, with 9 bases separating them. The CDR3 is 14 amino acids. The CDR3 DNA reads as TGTGCCAGTAGTATGACTGATAGCTCCTACGAGCAGTACTTC. Translation gives CASSMTDSSYEQYF.

V and J are TRBV5-1 and TRBJ2-3; 9 bases are shared with TRBD2. This CDR3 region has 16 residues. The trim removed 0 bases at V and 8 bases at J, leaving 10 bases unmatched. Germline CDR1 reads SGHRS; CDR2 reads YFSETQ. The CDR3 loop reads CASSLVGSGGMGTQYF. CDR3 bases: TGCGCCAGCAGCTTGGTTGGTAGCGGGGGAATGGGTACGCAGTATTTT.

The chain carries TRBV11-2 and TRBJ2-7, with D perhaps matching TRBD1 (6 bases). CDR1 SGHAT and CDR2 FQNNGV come from the germline V gene. The V and J ends lost 2 bases and 0 bases respectively, with 11 bases between them. The CDR3 is 15 residues long. The CDR3 nucleotides read TGTGCCAGCAGCTTAAGCCCAGGGGTCTCCTACGAGCAGTACTTC. Translated: CASSLSPGVSYEQYF. Full variable domain (missing parts from reference TRBV11-2 and TRBJ2-7): EAGVAQSPRYKIIEKRQSVAFWCNPISGHATLYWYQQILGQGPKLLIQFQNNGVVDDSQLPKDRFSAERLKGVDSTLKIQPAKLEDSAVYLCASSLSPGVSYEQYFGPGTRLTVT.